A selection of T cell receptor beta chains follows, all from one sample in a study of blood T cell repertoires in COVID-19. The table came from immunoSEQ multiplex PCR; TCRdb's copy has only in-frame clones and leaves some out. In the table there are tens of thousands of clones, approximately 79% of which are singletons. The source material was peripheral blood. The receptors shown here come from a man in his 60s with active or convalescent COVID-19. Each CDR3 is given with its conserved first and last residue. A D gene is named only where the DNA matches it firmly. A row's size may be missing; if present it is once, few, many or a size class.

V gene,clone size,J gene,D gene,CDR3 protein,CDR3 DNA
TRBV7-9,few,TRBJ1-2,TRBD1,CASVTSDRGKGYTF,TGTGCCAGCGTAACATCGGACAGGGGGAAAGGCTACACCTTC
TRBV11-2,-,TRBJ1-6,-,CASSLIGGATSPLHF,TGTGCCAGCAGCTTGATCGGGGGGGCGACTTCACCCCTCCACTTT
TRBV10-2,-,TRBJ2-2,TRBD1,CASSDSGQGRIGELFF,TGCGCCAGCAGTGATTCAGGACAGGGACGGATAGGGGAGCTGTTTTTT
TRBV7-2,-,TRBJ1-4,-,CASSLGVQTNEKLFF,TGTGCCAGCAGCTTAGGCGTTCAAACTAATGAAAAACTGTTTTTT
TRBV19,-,TRBJ1-6,TRBD1,CASGQGAYSPLHF,TGTGCCAGCGGACAGGGGGCTTATTCACCCCTCCACTTT
TRBV9,-,TRBJ2-2,-,CASSPPRAGELFF,TGTGCCAGCAGCCCCCCACGGGCCGGGGAGCTGTTTTTT
TRBV28,-,TRBJ1-5,TRBD1,CASRGTGQGNQPQHF,TGTGCCAGCAGGGGCACCGGACAGGGAAATCAGCCCCAGCATTTT
TRBV7-8,-,TRBJ2-6,-,CASSPVGANVLTF,TGTGCCAGCAGTCCAGTTGGGGCCAACGTCCTGACTTTC
TRBV7-6,-,TRBJ2-7,TRBD1,CASSLGDSSYEQYF,TGTGCCAGCAGCTTAGGGGACAGTTCCTACGAGCAGTACTTC
TRBV5-6,-,TRBJ2-2,-,CASSRSLRVVGLFF,TGTGCCAGCAGCCGCTCTCTCAGGGTGGTGGGGCTGTTTTTT
TRBV9,-,TRBJ2-7,TRBD2,CASSPGLADTYEQYF,TGTGCCAGCAGTCCCGGACTAGCGGACACCTACGAGCAGTACTTC
TRBV28,-,TRBJ2-7,-,CASSFLLEQYF,TGTGCCAGCAGTTTTCTTCTCGAGCAGTACTTC
TRBV14,-,TRBJ2-1,-,CASSPRGNAEQFF,TGTGCCAGCAGCCCCCGGGGGAACGCTGAGCAGTTCTTC
TRBV7-2,-,TRBJ2-3,-,CASSLGPGGSGTQYF,TGTGCCAGCAGCTTAGGGCCAGGAGGCAGCGGTACGCAGTATTTT
TRBV9,-,TRBJ1-3,TRBD1,CASSVDTGGGGNTIYF,TGTGCCAGCAGCGTAGATACAGGGGGCGGTGGAAACACCATATATTTT
TRBV28,-,TRBJ1-5,-,CASNPADGRANQPQHF,TGTGCCAGCAATCCGGCGGATGGCAGGGCTAATCAGCCCCAGCATTTT
TRBV30,-,TRBJ1-4,TRBD1,CAWGQGEKLFF,TGTGCCTGGGGACAGGGGGAAAAACTGTTTTTT